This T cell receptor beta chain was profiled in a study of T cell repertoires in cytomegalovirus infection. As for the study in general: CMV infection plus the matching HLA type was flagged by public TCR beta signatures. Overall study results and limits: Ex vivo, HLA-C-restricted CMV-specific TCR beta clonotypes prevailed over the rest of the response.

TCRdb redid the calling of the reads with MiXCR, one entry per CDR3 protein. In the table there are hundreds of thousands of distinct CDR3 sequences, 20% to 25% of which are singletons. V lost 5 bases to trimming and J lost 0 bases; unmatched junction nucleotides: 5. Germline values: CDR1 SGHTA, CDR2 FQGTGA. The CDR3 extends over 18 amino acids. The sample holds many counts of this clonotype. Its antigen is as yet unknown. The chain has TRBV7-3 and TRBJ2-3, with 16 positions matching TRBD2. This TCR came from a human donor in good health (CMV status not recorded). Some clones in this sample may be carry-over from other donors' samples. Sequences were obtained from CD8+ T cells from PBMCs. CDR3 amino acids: CASSLPGLAGGSTDTQYF. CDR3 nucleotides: TGTGCCAGCAGCCTACCGGGACTAGCGGGGGGGAGCACAGATACGCAGTATTTT.